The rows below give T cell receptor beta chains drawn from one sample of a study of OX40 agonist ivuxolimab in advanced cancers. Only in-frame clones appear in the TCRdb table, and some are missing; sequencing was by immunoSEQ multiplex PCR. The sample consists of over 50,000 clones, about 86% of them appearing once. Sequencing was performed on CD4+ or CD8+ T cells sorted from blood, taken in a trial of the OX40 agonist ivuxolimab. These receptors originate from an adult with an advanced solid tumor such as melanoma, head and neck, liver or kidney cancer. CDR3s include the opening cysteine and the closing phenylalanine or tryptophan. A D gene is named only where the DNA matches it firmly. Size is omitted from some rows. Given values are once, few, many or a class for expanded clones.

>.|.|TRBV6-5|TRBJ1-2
CASSYAPSYGYTF
TGTGCCAGCAGTTATGCCCCGAGCTATGGCTACACCTTC
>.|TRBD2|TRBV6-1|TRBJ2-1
CASSGGTIHNEQFF
TGTGCCAGCAGCGGAGGGACTATACACAATGAGCAGTTCTTC
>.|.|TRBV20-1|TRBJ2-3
CSVAGTDTQYF
TGCAGTGTAGCGGGCACAGATACGCAGTATTTT
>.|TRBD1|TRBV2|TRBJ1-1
CASGGIQGPTEAFF
TGTGCCAGCGGAGGGATACAGGGGCCCACTGAAGCTTTCTTT
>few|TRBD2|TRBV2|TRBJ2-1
CASSEAKTSGRPNEQFF
TGTGCCAGCAGCGAAGCGAAGACTAGCGGGAGACCCAATGAGCAGTTCTTC
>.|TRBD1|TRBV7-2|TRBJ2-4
CASSLSRQGPGWYF
TGTGCCAGCAGCTTAAGCCGACAGGGGCCGGGATGGTACTTC
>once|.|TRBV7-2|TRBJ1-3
CASSLGNGAVATIYF
TGTGCCAGCAGCTTAGGTAACGGAGCTGTGGCCACCATATATTTT
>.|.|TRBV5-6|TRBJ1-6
CASSPSGGPLHF
TGTGCCAGCAGCCCCTCGGGGGGACCCCTCCACTTT
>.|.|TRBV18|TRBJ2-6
CASSLTGTGANVLTF
TGTGCCAGCTCACTAACAGGGACTGGGGCCAACGTCCTGACTTTC
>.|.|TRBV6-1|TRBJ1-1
CASSQEILNTEAFF
TGTGCCAGCAGCCAAGAAATCCTGAACACTGAAGCTTTCTTT
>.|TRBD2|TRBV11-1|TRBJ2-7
CASSKLSGGPYEQYF
TGTGCCAGCAGCAAACTTAGCGGGGGCCCCTACGAGCAGTACTTC
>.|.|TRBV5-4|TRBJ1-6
CASSLTDNSPLHF
TGTGCCAGCAGCTTGACGGATAATTCACCCCTCCACTTT
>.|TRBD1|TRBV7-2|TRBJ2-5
CASTRTGVKETQYF
TGTGCCAGCACGAGGACAGGAGTCAAAGAGACCCAGTACTTC
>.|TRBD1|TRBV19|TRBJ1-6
CASSIEQGINSPLHF
TGTGCCAGTAGTATAGAACAGGGGATTAATTCACCCCTCCACTTT
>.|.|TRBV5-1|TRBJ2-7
CASSPSSSYEQYF
TGCGCCAGCAGCCCCTCGAGCTCCTACGAGCAGTACTTC